Listed here are 32 T cell receptor beta chains from one sample, sequenced in a study of T cells in Graves' hyperthyroidism and ophthalmopathy. Amplified TCR beta CDR3 regions came from RNA transcripts. Initially, a first-round RT-PCR of the TCR CDR3 employed the HTBI primer set. TCRdb reprocessed the multiplex PCR reads with MiXCR, giving one entry per CDR3 protein. The sample lists 500,000 or so distinct CDR3 sequences; roughly 16% were seen once. Sequenced sample: blood. The receptor set was obtained from a woman in her twenties or thirties with Graves' ophthalmopathy.

The table lists this clonotype with many counts. The chain combines TRBV7-2 with TRBJ2-7; 10 nucleotides agree with TRBD1. The CDR3 extends over 13 amino acids. CDR1 is SGHTA, CDR2 FQGNSA, per germline. V dropped 4 bases and J dropped 6; count of bases not matched to a gene: 3. The DNA for the CDR3 is TGTGCCAGCAGCTACGACAGGGGGCGCGAGCAGTACTTC. The encoded protein is CASSYDRGREQYF.

Remarks on this clonotype: A read error may explain this, as a much larger clone is one base away. The chain has TRBV11-2 and TRBJ2-1; TRBD2 matches at 10 bases. The CDR3 extends over 15 amino acids. Germline values: CDR1 SGHAT, CDR2 FQNNGV. CDR3 sequence reads: CPSSFGLADRNEQFF. CDR3 nucleotide sequence: TGTCCCAGCAGCTTCGGACTAGCGGACAGAAATGAGCAGTTCTTC. Supplemented by reference TRBV11-2 and TRBJ2-1, the full variable domain reads EAGVAQSPRYKIIEKRQSVAFWCNPISGHATLYWYQQILGQGPKLLIQFQNNGVVDDSQLPKDRFSAERLKGVDSTLKIQPAKLEDSAVYLCPSSFGLADRNEQFFGPGTRLTVL.

Many counts were recorded for this clonotype. The gene calls are TRBV7-2 and TRBJ2-1; TRBD2 aligns across 8 bases. In germline, CDR1 is SGHTA, CDR2 FQGNSA. V trimming: 4 bases; J trimming: 7 bases; junction bases outside the gene matches: 12. CDR3 length: 16 residues. CDR3 nucleotide sequence: TGTGCCAGCAGCTCCGTGACTAGCGCGCGCGTGAATGAGCAGTTCTTC. Translated: CASSSVTSARVNEQFF. Full variable domain (missing parts from reference TRBV7-2 and TRBJ2-1): GAGVSQSPSNKVTEKGKDVELRCDPISGHTALYWYRQSLGQGLEFLIYFQGNSAPDKSGLPSDRFSAERTGGSVSTLTIQRTQQEDSAVYLCASSSVTSARVNEQFFGPGTRLTVL.

V is TRBV29-1 and J is TRBJ2-2; 7 bases fit TRBD2. Germline CDR1 SQVTM, CDR2 ANQGSEA. V lost 7 bases and J lost 6; bases outside the gene matches: 8. The CDR3 is 13 residues long. CDR3 region: CSAVTGGSGELFF. CDR3 nucleotides: TGCAGCGCCGTGACGGGAGGATCCGGGGAGCTGTTTTTT.

The chain couples TRBV4-3 to TRBJ2-1; 7 nucleotides align to TRBD2. Per germline, CDR1 LGHNA and CDR2 YSLEER. The V and J ends lost 1 base and 5 bases, in that order; junction bases with no gene match: 11. CDR3 length: 17 amino acids. CDR3 coding DNA: TGCGCCAGCAGCCAAGCCCCCGCTAGCGGAGCCCACAATGAGCAGTTCTTC. Translated, it gives CASSQAPASGAHNEQFF.

This clonotype was observed at least ten times. The rearrangement links TRBV28 to TRBJ2-5; TRBD1 matches 8 bases. The CDR3 loop spans 14 amino acids. Germline trimming cut 6 bases from V and 5 bases from J; bases unmatched to any gene: 8. The germline V gene encodes CDR1 MDHEN and CDR2 SYDVKM. DNA of the CDR3: TGTGCCAGCAGAGTCGGACAGGGTGGGGAGACCCAGTACTTC. Amino acid sequence: CASRVGQGGETQYF.

V and J are TRBV5-4 and TRBJ1-6; D unresolved. The CDR3 loop spans 14 amino acids. Trimming pared 0 bases from V and 7 bases from J, leaving 8 bases between. Looked up from germline, CDR1 is SGHNT and CDR2 is YYREEE (reference sequence). In DNA form, the CDR3 reads TGTGCCAGCAGCTTGGTTACAGTAAATTCACCCCTCCACTTT. Amino acids: CASSLVTVNSPLHF.

The table lists this clonotype with many counts. The chain has TRBV28 and TRBJ2-2; TRBD1 might be the D (5 bases). Trimming removed 6 bases at V and 6 bases at J, with 11 bases between. CDR1 is MDHEN and CDR2 is SYDVKM in the germline V gene. There are 13 residues in the CDR3. The CDR3 is CASRTGPPGELFF. The CDR3 DNA reads as TGTGCCAGCAGAACAGGACCCCCCGGGGAGCTGTTTTTT.

This clonotype showed up many times. This chain uses TRBV20-1 with TRBJ2-5; perhaps D is TRBD1 or TRBD2 (6 bases each). This CDR3 comprises 14 residues. Germline-derived CDR1 and CDR2 are DFQATT and SNEGSKA (reference sequence). V was clipped by 1 base and J by 5 bases, with 14 bases between them. The CDR3 coding sequence is TGCAGTGCTAGAGCCGGGGGACACCCCGAGACCCAGTACTTC. Protein product: CSARAGGHPETQYF.

This clonotype was picked up many times. The chain uses TRBV7-3 and TRBJ2-1; 13 nucleotides align to TRBD2. The V gene's germline CDR1 is SGHTA and CDR2 FQGTGA. Trimming at V came to 4 bases and at J to 8 bases, leaving 8 bases not matched to a gene. This CDR3 region has 16 residues. The CDR3 bases are TGTGCCAGCAGCTCCTCGGGACTAGCGGGATTTCATGAGCAGTTCTTC. Translating it yields CASSSSGLAGFHEQFF.

This clonotype was counted at least ten times. This CDR3 reads CSATPSGSGAGELFF. The CDR3 DNA is TGCAGTGCTACCCCTAGCGGGAGTGGTGCCGGGGAGCTGTTTTTT. This rearrangement joins TRBV20-1 to TRBJ2-2, with TRBD2 matching 10 bases. CDR1 and CDR2 (germline): DFQATT, SNEGSKA (reference sequence). V lost 4 bases, J lost 6 bases, and 8 bases stayed unmatched. The CDR3 is made up of 15 amino acids.

This clonotype came up many times. The chain joins TRBV12-3 or TRBV12-4 to TRBJ2-1; 8 bases map to TRBD1. The CDR3 has 15 residues. V was clipped by 5 bases and J by 0 bases; unmatched bases: 3. The DNA of the CDR3 is TGTGCCAGCAGTCTCACAGGGGGCTCCTACAATGAGCAGTTCTTC. Its translation: CASSLTGGSYNEQFF.

This clonotype occurred a few times. J is TRBJ2-5 and V is TRBV20-1, with 9 nucleotides matching TRBD2. The CDR3 spans 17 residues. The V gene's germline CDR1 is DFQATT and CDR2 SNEGSKA (reference sequence). After removal of 0 bases from V and 1 base from J, the junction contained 9 bases not matched to a gene. The CDR3 protein is CSARDRSGGSLQETQYF. The CDR3 DNA is TGCAGTGCTAGAGATCGTAGCGGGGGAAGCCTCCAAGAGACCCAGTACTTC.

The rearrangement uses TRBV5-4 and TRBJ2-1, with 10 bases fitting TRBD1. The ends lost 4 bases at V and 4 bases at J; junction bases unmatched: 8. CDR1 is SGHNT, CDR2 YYREEE, per germline (reference sequence). CDR3 length equals 16 residues. The CDR3 reads CASSQPRDRGYNEQFF. The DNA of the CDR3 is TGTGCCAGCAGCCAACCGCGGGACAGGGGTTACAATGAGCAGTTCTTC.

Many counts were recorded for this clonotype. This chain joins TRBV7-2 and TRBJ2-7; D is possibly TRBD2 (7 bases). The CDR3 covers 14 residues. The V and J ends lost 3 bases and 2 bases respectively, with 11 bases between them. Germline loops: CDR1 SGHTA, CDR2 FQGNSA. The CDR3 loop reads CASSFAGATYEQYF. CDR3 DNA: TGTGCCAGCAGCTTCGCGGGGGCTACCTACGAGCAGTACTTC.

The sample holds a few counts of this clonotype. The chain has TRBV12-3 or TRBV12-4 and TRBJ1-6; D remains unclear. This CDR3 spans 14 amino acids. V lost 9 bases, J lost 7 bases, and 16 bases lay in between. The CDR3: CASTERVGNSPLHF. CDR3 nucleotides: TGTGCCAGTACCGAGAGGGTGGGGAATTCACCCCTCCACTTT.

The chain employs TRBV29-1 and TRBJ1-1; D perhaps matches TRBD1 (5 bases). V was cut by 0 bases and J by 4 bases, with 12 bases left in between. The CDR3 consists of 14 residues. Per germline, CDR1 SQVTM and CDR2 ANQGSEA. The CDR3 region has the DNA TGCAGCGTTGAAGATCCCGCAGGGCCCACTGAAGCTTTCTTT. Its translation is CSVEDPAGPTEAFF.

This clonotype came up many times. V and J are TRBV11-2 and TRBJ2-5, with D unclear. CDR1 SGHAT and CDR2 FQNNGV come from the germline V gene. Trimming left V 1 base short and J 3 bases short, with 12 bases between. There are 15 residues in the CDR3. The CDR3 region has the DNA TGTGCCAGCAGCTTAGGTGCCCTAAGCAAAGAGACCCAGTACTTC. It codes for CASSLGALSKETQYF. The variable domain in full, with the rest retrieved from reference TRBV11-2 and TRBJ2-5, is EAGVAQSPRYKIIEKRQSVAFWCNPISGHATLYWYQQILGQGPKLLIQFQNNGVVDDSQLPKDRFSAERLKGVDSTLKIQPAKLEDSAVYLCASSLGALSKETQYFGPGTRLLVL.

This clonotype was counted a single time. Just one base apart from a much larger clone, this may be a read error. V usage is TRBV20-1 and J usage is TRBJ1-1; no clear D. The CDR3 has 14 amino acids. Per germline, CDR1 DFQATT and CDR2 SNEGSKA (reference sequence). The DNA for the CDR3 is TGCGGTGCTAGAGATGGGCGGATGAACACTGAAGCTTTCTTT. Amino acid sequence: CGARDGRMNTEAFF.

This clonotype turned up a few times. The chain has TRBV7-2 and TRBJ2-2; 7 positions agree with TRBD1. Germline V gives CDR1 SGHTA, CDR2 FQGNSA. CDR3 length equals 16 residues. The V and J ends lost 3 bases and 4 bases, in that order; junction bases with no gene match: 8. DNA of the CDR3: TGTGCCAGCAGCTTTCGAGAGGGGGCCGGCACCGGGGAGCTGTTTTTT. It encodes CASSFREGAGTGELFF.

V gene TRBV20-1 combines with J gene TRBJ2-7, with 10 bases aligning to TRBD2. Germline CDR1 and CDR2: DFQATT and SNEGSKA (reference sequence). This CDR3 is built from 13 residues. Losses at the gene ends were 1 base for V and 7 bases for J; bases not matched to a gene: 4. CDR3 in DNA: TGCAGTGCTAGAGCTAGCGGGAGATATGAGCAGTACTTC. This sequence encodes CSARASGRYEQYF.

This chain links TRBV15 with TRBJ1-1, with 8 bases lining up with TRBD1. The germline CDR1 and CDR2 sequences are LNHNV and YYDKDF (reference sequence). V lost 1 base and J lost 8; bases outside the gene matches: 6. CDR3 size: 14 residues. The CDR3: CATSRVDRDPEAFF. The CDR3, as DNA: TGTGCCACCAGCAGAGTGGACAGGGATCCCGAAGCTTTCTTT.

This clonotype was found many times. The gene calls are TRBV28 and TRBJ2-7; 12 positions agree with TRBD1. This CDR3 comprises 18 residues. The germline CDR1 and CDR2 sequences are MDHEN and SYDVKM. V trimming: 7 bases; J trimming: 1 base; junction bases outside the gene matches: 14. CDR3 loop: CASTTFGTGGGYSYEQYF. CDR3 coding DNA: TGTGCCAGCACCACCTTCGGGACAGGGGGCGGTTATTCCTACGAGCAGTACTTC.

This clonotype was observed a handful of times. V gene TRBV25-1 combines with J gene TRBJ2-2; TRBD1 agrees at 7 bases. Losses at the gene ends were 2 bases for V and 1 base for J; bases not matched to a gene: 4. Germline loops: CDR1 MGHDK, CDR2 SYGVNS. This CDR3 spans 16 amino acids. The CDR3 loop reads CASSEPRQGNTGELFF. Here the CDR3 DNA reads TGTGCCAGCAGTGAACCCCGACAGGGGAACACCGGGGAGCTGTTTTTT.

This clonotype has ten or more counts. This chain connects TRBV27 to TRBJ2-1; the D gene is possibly TRBD2 (6 bases). Per the germline V gene, CDR1 is MNHEY and CDR2 is SMNVEV (reference sequence). The CDR3 runs 14 residues. V lost 6 bases, J lost 7 bases, and 16 bases lay in between. The CDR3 sequence: CASSLAGSSNEQFF. For the CDR3, the DNA is TGTGCCAGCAGCTTGGCCGGGAGTTCAAATGAGCAGTTCTTC.

This clonotype was counted between two and nine times. A much larger clone is a single base away; this may be a read error. The rearrangement links TRBV12-3 or TRBV12-4 to TRBJ1-5; maybe TRBD1 (5 bases). The CDR3 runs to 16 residues. V gave up 8 bases and J gave up 0 bases, with 17 bases separating them. CDR3 region: CASLKEGTDSNQPQHF. DNA for the CDR3: TGTGCCAGCCTGAAAGAGGGGACCGATAGCAATCAGCCCCAGCATTTT.

This clonotype was detected a few times. V and J are TRBV6-2 or TRBV6-3 and TRBJ1-5; TRBD1 is a possible D gene (5 bases). V lost 7 bases to trimming and J lost 7 bases, with 14 bases between them. The CDR3 runs to 13 residues. The germline V gene encodes CDR1 MNHEY and CDR2 SVGEGT. CDR3 bases: TGTGCCAGCACCGAATCGGGGGTCCAGCCCCAGCATTTT. Protein product: CASTESGVQPQHF.

The rearrangement links TRBV7-8 to TRBJ2-7; D is undetermined. This CDR3 spans 14 amino acids. The germline V gene has CDR1 SGHVS and CDR2 FQNEAQ. The ends were cut back, 1 base at V and 2 bases at J, with 9 bases in the middle. DNA for the CDR3: TGTGCCAGCAGCTTAGATCAGCTTACCTACGAGCAGTACTTC. This codes for CASSLDQLTYEQYF.

This clonotype was counted ten times or more. The rearrangement links TRBV15 to TRBJ1-1; weak D call: TRBD1 (5 bases). Germline V gene data show CDR1 as LNHNV and CDR2 as YYDKDF (reference sequence). Deletions cut 6 bases from V and 1 base from J, with 12 bases between. This CDR3 is 14 amino acids long. The CDR3 region has the DNA TGTGCCACCAGGGGAGACAGACGGAACACTGAAGCTTTCTTT. Translation: CATRGDRRNTEAFF.

This clonotype was counted ten times or more. V gene TRBV2 combines with J gene TRBJ2-3; D remains ambiguous. From germline, CDR1 is SNHLY and CDR2 FYNNEI. Trimming stripped 4 bases from V and 1 base from J, with 9 bases between. CDR3 length: 14 residues. This chain's CDR3 is CASSAFRGTDTQYF. DNA of the CDR3: TGTGCCAGCAGTGCCTTTCGTGGCACAGATACGCAGTATTTT.

The chain has TRBV6-2 or TRBV6-3 and TRBJ1-2; D unclear. The V end was cut by 4 bases, the J end by 3 bases, with 15 bases between. This CDR3 region has 15 residues. Per the germline V gene, CDR1 is MNHEY and CDR2 is SVGEGT. The CDR3 DNA sequence: TGTGCCAGCAGTTCCATTGCTTCCCAGGACTATGGCTACACCTTC. Translated, it gives CASSSIASQDYGYTF.

This clonotype was detected ten times or more. The chain carries TRBV28 and TRBJ1-4, with D possibly being TRBD1 (5 bases). Germline CDR1 and CDR2: MDHEN and SYDVKM. The CDR3 has 15 residues. V was clipped by 4 bases and J by 0 bases, with 9 bases between them. The CDR3 reads CASSWTLATNEKLFF. CDR3 DNA: TGTGCCAGCAGTTGGACACTTGCAACTAATGAAAAACTGTTTTTT.